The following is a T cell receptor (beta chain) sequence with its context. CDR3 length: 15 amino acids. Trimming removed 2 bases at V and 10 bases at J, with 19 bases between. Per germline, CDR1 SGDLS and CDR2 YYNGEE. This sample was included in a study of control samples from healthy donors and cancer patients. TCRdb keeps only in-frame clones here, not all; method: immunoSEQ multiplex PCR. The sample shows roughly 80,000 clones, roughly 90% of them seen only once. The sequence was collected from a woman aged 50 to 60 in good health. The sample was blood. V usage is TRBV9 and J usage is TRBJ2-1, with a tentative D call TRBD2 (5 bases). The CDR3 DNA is TGTGCCAGCAGCGTCTCACACCATCTAGCTTGGGAGCAGTTCTTC. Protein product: CASSVSHHLAWEQFF.